This T cell receptor beta chain stems from a study of T cell responses to AZD1222 COVID-19 vaccine. Overall study results and limits: Only a handful of people who got AZD1222 tested seropositive at baseline. Spike-wide coverage was observed for vaccine-associated CD4 TCRs, with dominant responses at 160-218 and 743-854. Most donors were white British and more were female, and clonal diversity was possibly underestimated.

Sequencing was performed with immunoSEQ multiplex PCR; in TCRdb, only in-frame clones are kept and a portion is missing. The sample gives about 110,000 clones, roughly 86% of which show up once; 3% to 3.5% is in the top ten. Details on this clone: The antigen remains unidentified.

Trimming pared 2 bases from V and 5 bases from J, leaving 13 bases between. CDR3 length: 16 amino acids. Germline V lookup: CDR1 SGHTA, CDR2 FQGNSA. V and J are TRBV7-2 and TRBJ1-6; D is perhaps TRBD1 (5 bases). The receptor was derived from an adult in good health. The input for sequencing was peripheral blood, taken on day 0 of AZD1222 vaccination. CDR3 region: CASSLSGAGNNSPLHF. The CDR3 nucleotides read TGTGCCAGCAGCTTAAGTGGTGCAGGGAATAATTCACCCCTCCACTTT.